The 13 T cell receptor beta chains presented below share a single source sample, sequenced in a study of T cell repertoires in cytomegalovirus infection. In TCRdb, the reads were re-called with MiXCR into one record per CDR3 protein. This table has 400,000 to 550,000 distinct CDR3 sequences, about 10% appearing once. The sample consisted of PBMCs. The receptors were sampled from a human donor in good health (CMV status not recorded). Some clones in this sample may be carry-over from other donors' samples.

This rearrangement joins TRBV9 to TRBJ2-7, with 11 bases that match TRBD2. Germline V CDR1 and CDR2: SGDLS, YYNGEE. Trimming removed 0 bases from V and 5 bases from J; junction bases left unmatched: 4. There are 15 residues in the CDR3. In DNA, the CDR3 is TGTGCCAGCAGCGTAGTAGCGGGAGGGCCCGACGAGCAGTACTTC. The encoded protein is CASSVVAGGPDEQYF. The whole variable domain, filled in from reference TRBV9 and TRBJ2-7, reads DSGVTQTPKHLITATGQRVTLRCSPRSGDLSVYWYQQSLDQGLQFLIQYYNGEERAKGNILERFSAQQFPDLHSELNLSSLELGDSALYFCASSVVAGGPDEQYFGPGTRLTVT.

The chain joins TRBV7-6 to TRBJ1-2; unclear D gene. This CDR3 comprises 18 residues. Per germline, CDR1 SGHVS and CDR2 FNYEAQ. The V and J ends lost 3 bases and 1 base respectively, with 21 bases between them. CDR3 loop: CASSFSGPGRTVNYGYTF. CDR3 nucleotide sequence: TGTGCCAGCAGCTTCTCGGGTCCCGGACGGACGGTTAACTATGGCTACACCTTC.

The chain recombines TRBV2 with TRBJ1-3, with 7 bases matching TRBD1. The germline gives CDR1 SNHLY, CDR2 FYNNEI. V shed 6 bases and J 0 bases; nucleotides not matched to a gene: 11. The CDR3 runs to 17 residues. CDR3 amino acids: CASSQPRDRSSGNTIYF. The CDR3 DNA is TGTGCCAGCAGCCAACCCCGGGACAGAAGCTCTGGAAACACCATATATTTT.

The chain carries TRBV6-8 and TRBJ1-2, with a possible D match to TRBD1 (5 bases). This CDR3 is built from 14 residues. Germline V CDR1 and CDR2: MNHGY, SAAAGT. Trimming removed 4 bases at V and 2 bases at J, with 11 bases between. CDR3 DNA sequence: TGTGCCAGCAGTTCCCCAGGGAAGAACTATGGCTACACCTTC. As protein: CASSSPGKNYGYTF.

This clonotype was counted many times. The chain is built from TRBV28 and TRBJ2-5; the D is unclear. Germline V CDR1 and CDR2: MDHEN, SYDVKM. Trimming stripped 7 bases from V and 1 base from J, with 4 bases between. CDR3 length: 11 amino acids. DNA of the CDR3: TGTGCCAGCAACGGCCAAGAGACCCAGTACTTC. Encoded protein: CASNGQETQYF. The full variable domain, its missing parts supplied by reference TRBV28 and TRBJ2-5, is DVKVTQSSRYLVKRTGEKVFLECVQDMDHENMFWYRQDPGLGLRLIYFSYDVKMKEKGDIPEGYSVSREKKERFSLILESASTNQTSMYLCASNGQETQYFGPGTRLLVL.

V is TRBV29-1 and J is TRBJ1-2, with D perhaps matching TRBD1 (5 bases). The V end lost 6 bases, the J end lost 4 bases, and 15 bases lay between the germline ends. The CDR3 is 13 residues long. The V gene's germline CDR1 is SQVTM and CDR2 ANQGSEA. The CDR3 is CSVYDGGVYGYTF. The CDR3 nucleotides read TGCAGCGTCTACGACGGGGGAGTCTATGGCTACACCTTC.

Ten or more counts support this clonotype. The DNA for the CDR3 is TGTGCCAGCACCCCCGGGGTCGCCAATGAGGAGGACACCATATATTTT. Translating it yields CASTPGVANEEDTIYF. The V and J genes are TRBV28 and TRBJ1-3; D is undetermined. The CDR3 is 16 amino acids. The germline CDR1 and CDR2 sequences are MDHEN and SYDVKM. The V end was cut by 7 bases, the J end by 8 bases, with 24 bases between.

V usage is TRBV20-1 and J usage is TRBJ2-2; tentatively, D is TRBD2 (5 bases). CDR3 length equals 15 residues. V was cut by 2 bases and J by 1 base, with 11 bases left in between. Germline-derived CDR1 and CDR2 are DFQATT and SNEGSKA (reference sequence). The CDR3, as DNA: TGCAGTGCTAGAAACCCACTAGAGAACACCGGGGAGCTGTTTTTT. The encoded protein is CSARNPLENTGELFF.

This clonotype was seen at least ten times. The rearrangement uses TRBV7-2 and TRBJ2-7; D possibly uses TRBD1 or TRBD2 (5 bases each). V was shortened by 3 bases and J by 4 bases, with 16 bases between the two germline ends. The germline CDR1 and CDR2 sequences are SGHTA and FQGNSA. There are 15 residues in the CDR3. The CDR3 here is CASSLGTEEPYEQYF. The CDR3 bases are TGTGCCAGCAGCTTGGGGACCGAGGAGCCGTACGAGCAGTACTTC.

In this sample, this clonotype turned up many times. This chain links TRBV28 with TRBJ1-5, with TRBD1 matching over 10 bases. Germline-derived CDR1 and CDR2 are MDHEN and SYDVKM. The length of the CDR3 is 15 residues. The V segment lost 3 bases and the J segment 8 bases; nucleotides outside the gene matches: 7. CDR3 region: CASSLGTGVEKPQHF. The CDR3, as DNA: TGTGCCAGCAGTTTGGGGACAGGGGTGGAGAAGCCCCAGCATTTT.

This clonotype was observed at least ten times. The CDR3 sequence is CASSPRGSTSHGYTF. DNA of the CDR3: TGTGCCAGCAGCCCCCGAGGCAGTACGTCACATGGCTACACCTTC. This chain uses TRBV5-6 with TRBJ1-2; no clear D. CDR1 is SGHDT, CDR2 YYEEEE, per germline. CDR3 length: 15 residues. V lost 4 bases, J lost 6 bases, and 19 bases lay in between.

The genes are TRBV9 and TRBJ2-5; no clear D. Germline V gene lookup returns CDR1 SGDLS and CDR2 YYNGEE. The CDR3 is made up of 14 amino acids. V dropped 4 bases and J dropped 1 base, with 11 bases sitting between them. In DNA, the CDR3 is TGTGCCAGCAGCAAGGACCCTCGCCAAGAGACCCAGTACTTC. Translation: CASSKDPRQETQYF.

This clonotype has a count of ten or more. The CDR3 loop is CASSEARENIQYF. CDR3 coding DNA: TGTGCCAGCAGTGAAGCGCGGGAAAACATTCAGTACTTC. The V call is TRBV2, the J call TRBJ2-4; a weak D match, TRBD2 (5 bases). V lost 0 bases, J lost 5 bases, and 5 bases lay in between. The germline V gene has CDR1 SNHLY and CDR2 FYNNEI. CDR3 size: 13 residues.